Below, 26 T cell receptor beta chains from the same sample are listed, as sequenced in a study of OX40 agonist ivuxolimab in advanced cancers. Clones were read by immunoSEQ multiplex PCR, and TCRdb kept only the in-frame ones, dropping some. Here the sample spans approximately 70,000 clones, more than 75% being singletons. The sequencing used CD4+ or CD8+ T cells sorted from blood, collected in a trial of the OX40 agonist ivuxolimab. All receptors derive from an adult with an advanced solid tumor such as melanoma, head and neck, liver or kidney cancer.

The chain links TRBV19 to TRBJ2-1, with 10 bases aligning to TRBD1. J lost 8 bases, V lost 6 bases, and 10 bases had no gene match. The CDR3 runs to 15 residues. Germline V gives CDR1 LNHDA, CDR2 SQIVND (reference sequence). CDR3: CASSNRDRGDYEQFF. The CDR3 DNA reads TGTGCCAGTAGCAACCGGGACAGGGGTGATTATGAGCAGTTCTTC.

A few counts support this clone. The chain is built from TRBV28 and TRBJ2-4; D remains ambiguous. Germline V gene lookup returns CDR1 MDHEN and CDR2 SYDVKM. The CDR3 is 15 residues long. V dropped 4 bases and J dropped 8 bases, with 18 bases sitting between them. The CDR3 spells CASSSPETPAYIQYF. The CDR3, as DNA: TGTGCCAGCAGTTCTCCCGAGACACCGGCTTACATTCAGTACTTC.

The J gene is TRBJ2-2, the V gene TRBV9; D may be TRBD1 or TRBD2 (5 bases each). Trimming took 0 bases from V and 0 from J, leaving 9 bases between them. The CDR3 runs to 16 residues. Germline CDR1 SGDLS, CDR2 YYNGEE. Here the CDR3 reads CASSVGGRSNTGELFF. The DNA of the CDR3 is TGTGCCAGCAGCGTAGGGGGACGATCGAACACCGGGGAGCTGTTTTTT.

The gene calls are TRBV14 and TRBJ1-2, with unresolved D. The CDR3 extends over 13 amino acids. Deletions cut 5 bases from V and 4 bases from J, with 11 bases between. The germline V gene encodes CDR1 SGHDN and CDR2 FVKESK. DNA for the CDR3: TGTGCCAGCAGCGAAAAGGTCAGCTATGGCTACACCTTC. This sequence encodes CASSEKVSYGYTF.

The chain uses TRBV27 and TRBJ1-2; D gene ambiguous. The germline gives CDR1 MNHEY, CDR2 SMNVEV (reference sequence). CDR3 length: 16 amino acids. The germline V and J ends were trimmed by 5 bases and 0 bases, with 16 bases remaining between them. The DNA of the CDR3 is TGTGCCAGCAGTCCCTCCGGACGGATTTCTAACTATGGCTACACCTTC. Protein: CASSPSGRISNYGYTF.

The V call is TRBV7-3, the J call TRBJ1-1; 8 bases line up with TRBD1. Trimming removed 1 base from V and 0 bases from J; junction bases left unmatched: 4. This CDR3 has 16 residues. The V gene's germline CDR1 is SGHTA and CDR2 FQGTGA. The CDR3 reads CASSLMGQVLNTEAFF. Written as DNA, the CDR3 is TGTGCCAGCAGCTTAATGGGACAGGTATTGAACACTGAAGCTTTCTTT.

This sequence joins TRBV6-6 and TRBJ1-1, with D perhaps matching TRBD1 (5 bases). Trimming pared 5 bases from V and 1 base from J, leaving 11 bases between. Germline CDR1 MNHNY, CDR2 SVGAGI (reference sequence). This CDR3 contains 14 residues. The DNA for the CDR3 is TGTGCCAGCAGTCACGGGACGGCGAACACTGAAGCTTTCTTT. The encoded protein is CASSHGTANTEAFF.

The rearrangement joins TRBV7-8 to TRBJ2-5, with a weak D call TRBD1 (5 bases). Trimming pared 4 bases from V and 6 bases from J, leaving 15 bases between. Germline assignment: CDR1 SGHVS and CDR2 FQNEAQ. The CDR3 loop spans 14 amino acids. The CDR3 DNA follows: TGTGCCAGCAGCTCCCTGGACACAATGAAGACCCAGTACTTC. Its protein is CASSSLDTMKTQYF.

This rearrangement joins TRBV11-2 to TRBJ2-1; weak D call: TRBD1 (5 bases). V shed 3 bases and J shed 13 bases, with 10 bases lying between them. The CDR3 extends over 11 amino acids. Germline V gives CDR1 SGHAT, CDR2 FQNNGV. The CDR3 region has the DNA TGTGCCAGCAGCTTTGGGCAGGGCCAGTTCTTC. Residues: CASSFGQGQFF.

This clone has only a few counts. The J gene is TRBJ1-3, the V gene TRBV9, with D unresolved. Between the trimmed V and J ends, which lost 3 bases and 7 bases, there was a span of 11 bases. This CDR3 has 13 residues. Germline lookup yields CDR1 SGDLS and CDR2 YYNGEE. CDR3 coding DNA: TGTGCCAGCAGCGGGAGGGCGAGCAACACCATATATTTT. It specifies CASSGRASNTIYF.

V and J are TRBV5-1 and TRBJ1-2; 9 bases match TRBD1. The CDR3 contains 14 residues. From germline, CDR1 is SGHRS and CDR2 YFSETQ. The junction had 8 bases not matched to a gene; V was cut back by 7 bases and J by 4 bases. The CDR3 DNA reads TGCGCCAGCTCCAAAGGACAGGGGTTCTATGGCTACACCTTC. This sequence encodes CASSKGQGFYGYTF. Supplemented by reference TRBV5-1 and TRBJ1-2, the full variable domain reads KAGVTQTPRYLIKTRGQQVTLSCSPISGHRSVSWYQQTPGQGLQFLFEYFSETQRNKGNFPGRFSGRQFSNSRSEMNVSTLELGDSALYLCASSKGQGFYGYTFGSGTRLTVV.

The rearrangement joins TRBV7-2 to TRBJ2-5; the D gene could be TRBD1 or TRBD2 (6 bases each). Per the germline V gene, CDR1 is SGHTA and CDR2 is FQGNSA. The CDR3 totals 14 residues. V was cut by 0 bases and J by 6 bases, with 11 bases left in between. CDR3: CASSLAGGQKTQYF. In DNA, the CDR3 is TGTGCCAGCAGCTTAGCAGGGGGGCAGAAGACCCAGTACTTC.

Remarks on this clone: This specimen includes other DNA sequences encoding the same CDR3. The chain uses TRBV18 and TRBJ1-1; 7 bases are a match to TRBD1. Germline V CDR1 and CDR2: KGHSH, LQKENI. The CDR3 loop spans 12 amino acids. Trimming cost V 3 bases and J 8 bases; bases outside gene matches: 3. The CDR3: CASSPLQGEAFF. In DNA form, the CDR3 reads TGTGCCAGCTCACCGTTACAGGGGGAAGCTTTCTTT.

The CDR3 loop is CASSLDGQGGYEQYF. CDR3 coding DNA: TGTGCCAGCAGCTTAGATGGACAGGGGGGCTACGAGCAGTACTTC. The chain is built from TRBV7-2 and TRBJ2-7; 10 bases match TRBD1. The CDR3 is made up of 15 amino acids. Trimming removed 1 base from V and 3 bases from J; junction bases left unmatched: 3. Germline V CDR1 and CDR2: SGHTA, FQGNSA.

The CDR3 nucleotides read TGTGCCAGCAGCTGGCAGACCACCACAGATACGCAGTATTTT. This translates into CASSWQTTTDTQYF. The rearrangement joins TRBV5-5 to TRBJ2-3; D is undetermined. Trimming shortened V by 3 bases and J by 2 bases, and 10 bases separated the two germline ends. Germline assignment: CDR1 SGHKS and CDR2 YYEKEE (reference sequence). The CDR3 spans 14 residues.

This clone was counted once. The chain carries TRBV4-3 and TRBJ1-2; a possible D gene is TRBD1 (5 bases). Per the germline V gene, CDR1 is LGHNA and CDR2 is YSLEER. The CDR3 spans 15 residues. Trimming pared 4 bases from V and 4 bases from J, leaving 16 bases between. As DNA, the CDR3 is TGCGCCAGCAGCCGAGAGGGACCGAACGCCTATGGCTACACCTTC. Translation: CASSREGPNAYGYTF.

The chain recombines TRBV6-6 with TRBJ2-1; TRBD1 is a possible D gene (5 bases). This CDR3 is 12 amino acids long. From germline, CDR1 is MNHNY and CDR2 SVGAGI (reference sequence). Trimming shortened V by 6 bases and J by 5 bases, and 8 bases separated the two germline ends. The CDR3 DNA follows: TGTGCCAGCAGCCGACAGCACAATGAGCAGTTCTTC. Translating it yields CASSRQHNEQFF.

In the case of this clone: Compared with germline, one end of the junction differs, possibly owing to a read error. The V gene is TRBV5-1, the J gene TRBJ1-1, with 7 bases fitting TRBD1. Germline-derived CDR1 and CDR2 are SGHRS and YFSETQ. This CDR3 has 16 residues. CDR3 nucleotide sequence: TGCGCCAGCAGCTCCTCGACAGGGCTGATGAACTCTGAAGCTTTCTTT. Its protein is CASSSSTGLMNSEAFF. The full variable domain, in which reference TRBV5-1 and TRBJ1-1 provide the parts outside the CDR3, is KAGVTQTPRYLIKTRGQQVTLSCSPISGHRSVSWYQQTPGQGLQFLFEYFSETQRNKGNFPGRFSGRQFSNSRSEMNVSTLELGDSALYLCASSSSTGLMNSEAFFGQGTRLTVV.

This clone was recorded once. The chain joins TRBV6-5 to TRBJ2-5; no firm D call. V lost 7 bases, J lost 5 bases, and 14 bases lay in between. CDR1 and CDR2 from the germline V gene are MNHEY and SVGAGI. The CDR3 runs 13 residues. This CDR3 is CASTAPGRETQYF. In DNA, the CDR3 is TGTGCCAGCACCGCCCCGGGCCGGGAGACCCAGTACTTC.

The chain's CDR3 is CASSPNMQGGTEAFF. In DNA form, the CDR3 reads TGTGCCAGCTCACCGAACATGCAGGGAGGCACTGAAGCTTTCTTT. The genes are TRBV18 and TRBJ1-1; a possible D gene is TRBD1 (5 bases). Trimming shortened V by 3 bases and J by 4 bases, and 15 bases separated the two germline ends. The CDR3 contains 15 residues. Germline CDR1 is KGHSH and CDR2 is LQKENI.

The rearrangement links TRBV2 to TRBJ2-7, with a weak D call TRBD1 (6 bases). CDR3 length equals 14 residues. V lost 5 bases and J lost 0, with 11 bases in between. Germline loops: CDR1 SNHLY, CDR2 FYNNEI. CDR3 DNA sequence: TGTGCCAGCAGTTTTCTGACAGGCTCCTACGAGCAGTACTTC. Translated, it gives CASSFLTGSYEQYF. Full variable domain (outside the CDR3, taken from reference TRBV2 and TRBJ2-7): EPEVTQTPSHQVTQMGQEVILRCVPISNHLYFYWYRQILGQKVEFLVSFYNNEISEKSEIFDDQFSVERPDGSNFTLKIRSTKLEDSAMYFCASSFLTGSYEQYFGPGTRLTVT.

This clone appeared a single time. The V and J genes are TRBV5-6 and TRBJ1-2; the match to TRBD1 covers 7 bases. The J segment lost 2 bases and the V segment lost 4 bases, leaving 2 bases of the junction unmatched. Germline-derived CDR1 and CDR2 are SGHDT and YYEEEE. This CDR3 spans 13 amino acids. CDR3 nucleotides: TGTGCCAGCAGCCCGGACAGGAACTATGGCTACACCTTC. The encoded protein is CASSPDRNYGYTF.

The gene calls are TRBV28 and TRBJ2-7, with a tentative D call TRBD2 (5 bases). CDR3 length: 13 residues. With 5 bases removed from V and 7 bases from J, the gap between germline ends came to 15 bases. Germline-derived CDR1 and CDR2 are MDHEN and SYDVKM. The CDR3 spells CASSAFKEAEQYF. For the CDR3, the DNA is TGTGCCAGCAGTGCCTTCAAGGAGGCGGAGCAGTACTTC.

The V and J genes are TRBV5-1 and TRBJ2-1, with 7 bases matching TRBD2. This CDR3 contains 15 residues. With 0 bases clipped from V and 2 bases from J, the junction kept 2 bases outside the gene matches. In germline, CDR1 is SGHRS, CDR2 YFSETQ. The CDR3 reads CASSLGSGAYNEQFF. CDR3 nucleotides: TGCGCCAGCAGCTTGGGAAGCGGGGCCTACAATGAGCAGTTCTTC.

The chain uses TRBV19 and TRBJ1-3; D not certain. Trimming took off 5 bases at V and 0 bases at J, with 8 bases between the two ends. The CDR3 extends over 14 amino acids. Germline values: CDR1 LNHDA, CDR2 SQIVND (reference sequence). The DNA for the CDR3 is TGTGCCAGTAGTGTGCAGAGCTCTGGAAACACCATATATTTT. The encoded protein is CASSVQSSGNTIYF.

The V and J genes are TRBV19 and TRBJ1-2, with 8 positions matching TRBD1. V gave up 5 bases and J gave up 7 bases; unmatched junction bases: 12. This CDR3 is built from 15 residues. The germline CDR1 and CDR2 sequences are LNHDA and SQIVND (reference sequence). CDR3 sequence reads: CASSPRDRPIAGYTF. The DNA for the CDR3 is TGTGCCAGTAGTCCTCGGGACAGGCCGATCGCTGGCTACACCTTC.